Each of the 19 T cell receptor beta chains below was sequenced from the same sample in a study of cytomegalovirus exposure and HLA in healthy donors. 60 Vbeta and 13 Jbeta primers were used in PCR. Method: immunoSEQ multiplex PCR; TCRdb's copy keeps in-frame clones and lacks some. This table holds 150,000 to 200,000 clones, roughly 88% found once. The sequenced sample consisted of PBMCs. The receptors derive from a man in his forties or fifties in good health and CMV-seropositive.

The chain combines TRBV27 with TRBJ2-7; 8 bases are shared with TRBD1. After removal of 1 base from V and 4 bases from J, the junction contained 9 bases not matched to a gene. Germline V gene data show CDR1 as MNHEY and CDR2 as SMNVEV (reference sequence). This CDR3 region has 16 residues. The CDR3 nucleotides are TGTGCCAGCAGTTTATTAGCAGGGGGCAGTAAGTACGAGCAGTACTTC. This codes for CASSLLAGGSKYEQYF.

The genes are TRBV29-1 and TRBJ2-3; D call uncertain. Deletions cut 4 bases from V and 6 bases from J, with 11 bases between. CDR3 length: 12 amino acids. Germline loops: CDR1 SQVTM, CDR2 ANQGSEA. The CDR3: CSVVGSVDTQYF. The CDR3 coding sequence is TGCAGCGTTGTTGGCAGCGTGGATACGCAGTATTTT.

The rearrangement links TRBV19 to TRBJ1-2; 8 nucleotides match TRBD1. With 2 bases clipped from V and 6 bases from J, the junction kept 8 bases outside the gene matches. The CDR3 runs 15 residues. Germline CDR1 LNHDA, CDR2 SQIVND (reference sequence). CDR3 sequence: CASSIKTGVRHGYTF. The CDR3 DNA follows: TGTGCCAGTAGTATAAAGACAGGGGTTCGGCATGGCTACACCTTC.

The V call is TRBV27, the J call TRBJ1-1; maybe TRBD1 (5 bases). Germline V CDR1 and CDR2: MNHEY, SMNVEV (reference sequence). This CDR3 comprises 14 residues. V was clipped by 5 bases and J by 8 bases, with 18 bases between them. The CDR3, as DNA: TGTGCCAGCAGTCCCCAGGGAGGCATCCGGGAAGCTTTCTTT. Protein product: CASSPQGGIREAFF.

The chain couples TRBV5-6 to TRBJ2-5, with 7 bases matching TRBD1. The V and J ends lost 4 bases and 5 bases, in that order; junction bases with no gene match: 14. This CDR3 region has 16 residues. Germline loops: CDR1 SGHDT, CDR2 YYEEEE. The CDR3 loop reads CASSVRQGVDFETQYF. The CDR3, as DNA: TGTGCCAGCAGCGTTCGACAGGGAGTGGATTTCGAGACCCAGTACTTC.

The chain uses TRBV7-9 and TRBJ2-3; 10 nucleotides agree with TRBD2. Germline V gene data show CDR1 as SEHNR and CDR2 as FQNEAQ (reference sequence). V lost 5 bases, J lost 0 bases, and 2 bases stayed unmatched. The CDR3 loop spans 15 amino acids. The chain's CDR3 is CASSLSGGSTDTQYF. CDR3 coding DNA: TGTGCCAGCAGCCTTAGCGGGGGGAGCACAGATACGCAGTATTTT. Full variable domain (remainder filled in from reference TRBV7-9 and TRBJ2-3): DTGVSQNPRHKITKRGQNVTFRCDPISEHNRLYWYRQTLGQGPEFLTYFQNEAQLEKSRLLSDRFSAERPKGSFSTLEIQRTEQGDSAMYLCASSLSGGSTDTQYFGPGTRLTVL.

The V gene is TRBV11-2, the J gene TRBJ2-2, with TRBD2 identical over 9 bases. CDR3 length: 16 amino acids. V shed 4 bases, J shed 4 bases, and the junction held 7 bases outside the gene matches. The germline CDR1 and CDR2 sequences are SGHAT and FQNNGV. CDR3 protein: CASSSSSGMSTGELFF. In nucleotides, the CDR3 is TGTGCCAGCAGCTCCTCTAGCGGGATGAGCACCGGGGAGCTGTTTTTT.

A note on this clone: The sample has other DNA sequences that encode this CDR3 too. The CDR3: CASSFRDSVGETQYF. Here the CDR3 DNA reads TGTGCCAGCAGCTTCCGGGACAGTGTCGGGGAGACCCAGTACTTC. The chain couples TRBV9 to TRBJ2-5; 7 nucleotides align to TRBD1. The CDR3 sequence is 15 residues long. Per germline, CDR1 SGDLS and CDR2 YYNGEE. V dropped 4 bases and J dropped 5; count of bases not matched to a gene: 11.

V is TRBV5-1 and J is TRBJ2-2; 9 bases fit TRBD2. Germline V lookup: CDR1 SGHRS, CDR2 YFSETQ. CDR3 length: 15 residues. Losses at the gene ends were 4 bases for V and 1 base for J; bases not matched to a gene: 2. CDR3 DNA: TGCGCCAGCAGCACGACTAGCGGGAACACCGGGGAGCTGTTTTTT. This encodes CASSTTSGNTGELFF.

The chain couples TRBV19 to TRBJ2-3; 7 bases line up with TRBD2. The germline gives CDR1 LNHDA, CDR2 SQIVND (reference sequence). V lost 3 bases and J lost 4; bases outside the gene matches: 7. The CDR3 has 15 amino acids. This chain's CDR3 is CASSIWEGPPDTQYF. The CDR3, as DNA: TGTGCCAGTAGTATTTGGGAGGGCCCCCCAGATACGCAGTATTTT.

The V call is TRBV28, the J call TRBJ1-2; 7 bases match TRBD1. This CDR3 spans 15 amino acids. After removal of 6 bases from V and 5 bases from J, the junction contained 12 bases not matched to a gene. Germline values: CDR1 MDHEN, CDR2 SYDVKM. This chain's CDR3 is CASSTGATGGYGYTF. As DNA, the CDR3 is TGTGCCAGCAGCACAGGGGCGACCGGAGGTTATGGCTACACCTTC.

This clone has only a few counts. CDR3 residues: CASSLSRGTSPLHF. For the CDR3, the DNA is TGCGCCAGCAGCTTGAGCAGGGGAACGTCACCCCTCCACTTT. This chain uses TRBV5-1 with TRBJ1-6; TRBD1 is a possible D gene (6 bases). The CDR3 contains 14 residues. CDR1 and CDR2 from the germline V gene are SGHRS and YFSETQ. V was trimmed by 1 base and J by 10 bases, leaving 12 bases between them. Based on the CDR3 plus reference TRBV5-1 and TRBJ1-6, the full variable domain is KAGVTQTPRYLIKTRGQQVTLSCSPISGHRSVSWYQQTPGQGLQFLFEYFSETQRNKGNFPGRFSGRQFSNSRSEMNVSTLELGDSALYLCASSLSRGTSPLHFGNGTRLTVT.

This sequence joins TRBV5-4 and TRBJ2-5; TRBD1 matches at 10 bases. Germline CDR1 is SGHNT and CDR2 is YYREEE (reference sequence). The J segment lost 0 bases and the V segment lost 3 bases, leaving 5 bases of the junction unmatched. The length of the CDR3 is 16 residues. The CDR3 DNA sequence: TGTGCCAGCAGCTCGTTGACAGGGGGCTACCAAGAGACCCAGTACTTC. Protein product: CASSSLTGGYQETQYF.

J is TRBJ2-3 and V is TRBV4-1; D uncertain. The germline CDR1 and CDR2 sequences are MGHRA and YSYEKL. Trimming removed 1 base from V and 6 bases from J, with 11 bases in between. The CDR3 has 14 residues. Here the CDR3 reads CASSQVSVSDTQYF. The CDR3 nucleotides are TGCGCCAGCAGCCAAGTATCAGTTTCCGATACGCAGTATTTT.

The rearrangement links TRBV5-1 to TRBJ2-7, with 7 nucleotides matching TRBD1. The CDR3 covers 15 residues. Losses at the gene ends were 0 bases for V and 2 bases for J; bases not matched to a gene: 5. CDR1 and CDR2 from the germline V gene are SGHRS and YFSETQ. In DNA form, the CDR3 reads TGCGCCAGCAGCTTGGAGAGGGGGCCCACCTACGAGCAGTACTTC. Translating it yields CASSLERGPTYEQYF.

In regard to this clone: Germline is not matched at one junction end, which may reflect a read error. This sequence joins TRBV7-7 and TRBJ2-5; 7 bases agree with TRBD1. Germline assignment: CDR1 SSHAT and CDR2 FNYEAQ (reference sequence). The CDR3 runs 14 residues. CDR3 residues: CASSAGTVQETQYF. The CDR3 DNA sequence: TGTGCTAGCAGCGCCGGGACAGTCCAAGAGACCCAGTACTTC.

The genes are TRBV19 and TRBJ2-1; TRBD2 matches at 8 bases. This CDR3 comprises 16 residues. J gave up 1 base and V 3 bases, and 5 bases lay outside the gene matches. CDR1 and CDR2 (germline): LNHDA, SQIVND (reference sequence). DNA for the CDR3: TGTGCCAGTAGTATCCGAAGCGGGAGATCCTACAATGAGCAGTTCTTC. Encoded protein: CASSIRSGRSYNEQFF.

The rearrangement uses TRBV25-1 and TRBJ2-7; weak D call: TRBD2 (6 bases). V was clipped by 1 base and J by 0 bases, with 10 bases between them. Germline V CDR1 and CDR2: MGHDK, SYGVNS. The CDR3 totals 15 residues. The CDR3 DNA is TGTGCCAGCAGTGAATTAGGGACTGACTCCTACGAGCAGTACTTC. Translation gives CASSELGTDSYEQYF.

V and J are TRBV19 and TRBJ2-3, with D maybe TRBD2 (6 bases). Germline-derived CDR1 and CDR2 are LNHDA and SQIVND (reference sequence). The CDR3 loop spans 13 amino acids. The V end was cut by 6 bases, the J end by 0 bases, with 7 bases between. Here the CDR3 reads CASRGTSTDTQYF. In DNA, the CDR3 is TGTGCCAGTAGAGGGACTAGCACAGATACGCAGTATTTT. Based on the CDR3 plus reference TRBV19 and TRBJ2-3, the full variable domain is DGGITQSPKYLFRKEGQNVTLSCEQNLNHDAMYWYRQDPGQGLRLIYYSQIVNDFQKGDIAEGYSVSREKKESFPLTVTSAQKNPTAFYLCASRGTSTDTQYFGPGTRLTVL.